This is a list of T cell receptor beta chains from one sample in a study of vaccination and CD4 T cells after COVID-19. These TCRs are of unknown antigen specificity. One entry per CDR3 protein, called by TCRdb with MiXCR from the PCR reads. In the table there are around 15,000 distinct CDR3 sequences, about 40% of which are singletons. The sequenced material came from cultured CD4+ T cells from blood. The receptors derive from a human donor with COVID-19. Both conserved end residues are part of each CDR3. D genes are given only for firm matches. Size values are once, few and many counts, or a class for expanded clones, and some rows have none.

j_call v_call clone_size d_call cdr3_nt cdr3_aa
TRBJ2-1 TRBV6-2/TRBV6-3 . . TGTGCCAGCAGCTCCCAGCTCGGACAATCGAATTCCTACAATGAGCAGTTCTTC CASSSQLGQSNSYNEQFF
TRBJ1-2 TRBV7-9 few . TGTGCCAGCAGCCTGGGACTGGCCTATGGCTACACCTTC CASSLGLAYGYTF
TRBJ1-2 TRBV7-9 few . TGTGCCAGCAGCTCAGCCACAGGGTTCACTAACTATGGCTACACCTTC CASSSATGFTNYGYTF
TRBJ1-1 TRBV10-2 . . TGCGCCAGCAGTGAGAGAGCAGGGCACGGAATGAACACTGAAGCTTTCTTT CASSERAGHGMNTEAFF
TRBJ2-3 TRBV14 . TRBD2 TGTGCCAGCAGCCAAACCCGGCGGGGGGGAACTAGCACAGATACGCAGTATTTT CASSQTRRGGTSTDTQYF
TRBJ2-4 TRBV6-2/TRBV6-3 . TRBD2 TGTGCCAGCAGTTACGGTCAGTCTAGCGGGGTCGTAGCCAAAAACATTCAGTACTTC CASSYGQSSGVVAKNIQYF
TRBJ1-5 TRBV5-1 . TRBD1 TGCGCCAGCAGCGTGACAGGGGATAATCAGCCCCAGCATTTT CASSVTGDNQPQHF
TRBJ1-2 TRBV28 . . TGTGCCAGCAGTTTGGTTACGGGGTCCGATGGCTACACCTTC CASSLVTGSDGYTF
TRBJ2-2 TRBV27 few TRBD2 TGTGCCAGCAGTTTGGGGGGGGTCACCGGGGAGCTGTTTTTT CASSLGGVTGELFF
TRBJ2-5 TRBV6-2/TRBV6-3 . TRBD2 TGTGCCAGCAAAACTAGCGGGGGGGCCGGAGAGACCCAGTACTTC CASKTSGGAGETQYF
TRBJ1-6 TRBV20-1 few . TGCAGTGCTAGACCGGACAGAGGGGCTCGGCCCCTCCACTTT CSARPDRGARPLHF
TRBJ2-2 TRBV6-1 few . TGTGCCAGCATTCTTGGGCAGGCTAACACCGGGGAGCTGTTTTTT CASILGQANTGELFF
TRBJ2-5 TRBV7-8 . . TGTGCCAGCAACCAGGGACTTCTGGAGACCCAGTACTTC CASNQGLLETQYF
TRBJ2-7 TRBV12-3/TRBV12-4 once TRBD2 TGTGCCAGCAGTTTTAGCGGGGGGCTCTCCTACGAGCAGTACTTC CASSFSGGLSYEQYF
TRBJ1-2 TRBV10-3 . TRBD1 TGTGCCATCAGTGAGCCAGGGGGGGACTATGGCTACACCTTC CAISEPGGDYGYTF
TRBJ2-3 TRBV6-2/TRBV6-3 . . TGTGCCACCTCCTCGGTTGCCGATACGCAGTATTTT CATSSVADTQYF
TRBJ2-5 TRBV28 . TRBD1 TGTGCCAGCAGTTCAGGGGACAGAAAAGAGACCCAGTACTTC CASSSGDRKETQYF
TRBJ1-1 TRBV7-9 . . TGTGCCAGCAGTGGTTCGAACACTGAAGCTTTCTTT CASSGSNTEAFF
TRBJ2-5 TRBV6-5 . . TGTGCCAGCAGTTACTCCCAACTAGGGAGCCCCCAAGAGACCCAGTACTTC CASSYSQLGSPQETQYF
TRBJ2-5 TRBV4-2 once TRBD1 TGTGCCAGCAGCCCCCGGGACAGGGGGCTGGAGACCCAGTACTTC CASSPRDRGLETQYF
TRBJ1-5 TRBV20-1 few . TGCAGTGCTAGTTCCGTCGGGGTTCCTCAGCCCCAGCATTTT CSASSVGVPQPQHF
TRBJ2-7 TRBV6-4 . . TGTGCCAGCAGTAGCCGGGACCATTACGAGCAGTACTTC CASSSRDHYEQYF
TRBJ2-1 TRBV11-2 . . TGTGCCAGCAGCCCTAATGAGCAGTTCTTC CASSPNEQFF
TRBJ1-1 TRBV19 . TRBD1 TGTGCCAGTAGTATTGGGGGACAGGGGTGGACTGAAGCTTTCTTT CASSIGGQGWTEAFF
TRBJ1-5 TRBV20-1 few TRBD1 TGCAGTGCCGGGGACAGGGGACAGCCCCAGCATTTT CSAGDRGQPQHF
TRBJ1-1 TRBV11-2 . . TGTGCCAGCAGCCTCATGAGGGGGGTTGACACTGAAGCTTTCTTT CASSLMRGVDTEAFF
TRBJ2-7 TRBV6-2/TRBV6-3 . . TGTGCCAGCAGTTACACCACCTACGAGCAGTACTTC CASSYTTYEQYF
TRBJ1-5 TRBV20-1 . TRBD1 TGCAGTGCTAGACCCGCGGGAGGGGGACAGACTTATCAGCCCCAGCATTTT CSARPAGGGQTYQPQHF
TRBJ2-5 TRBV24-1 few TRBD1 TGTGCCACCAGTGATGGTGGAGCAGGGGGTCAAGAGACCCAGTACTTC CATSDGGAGGQETQYF
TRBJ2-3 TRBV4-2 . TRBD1 TGTGCCAGCAGCCCTCAGGACAGGGACACAGATACGCAGTATTTT CASSPQDRDTDTQYF
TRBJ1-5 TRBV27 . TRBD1 TGTGCCAGCAAAGGGACAGGGGGCAATCAGCCCCAGCATTTT CASKGTGGNQPQHF
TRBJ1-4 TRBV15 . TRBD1 TGTGCCACCAGCCTTCGTCCGGGACAGGGCTTTAATGAAAAACTGTTTTTT CATSLRPGQGFNEKLFF
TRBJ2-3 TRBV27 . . TGTGCCAGCAGTCACGGTACTAGCACAGATACGCAGTATTTT CASSHGTSTDTQYF
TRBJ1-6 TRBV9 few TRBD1 TGTGCCAGCAGCGTAGTAGGGACAGGAAATTCACCCCTCCACTTT CASSVVGTGNSPLHF
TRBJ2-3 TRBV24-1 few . TGTGCCACCAGTAGACCCGGCGCAGATACGCAGTATTTT CATSRPGADTQYF
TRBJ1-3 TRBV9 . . TGTGCCAGCAGCTTAAATGACGGCAGCTTTGGAAACACCATATATTTT CASSLNDGSFGNTIYF
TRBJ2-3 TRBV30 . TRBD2 TGTGCCTGGAGCGACGCCACTAGCGGGGGCTATACAGATACGCAGTATTTT CAWSDATSGGYTDTQYF
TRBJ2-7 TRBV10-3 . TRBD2 TGTGCCACAAAGCGGGGCAGAGACTACGAGCAGTACTTC CATKRGRDYEQYF
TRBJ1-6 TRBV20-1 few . TGCAGTGCTAGAGATCCGGGGGCAGGTCATTCACCCCTCCACTTT CSARDPGAGHSPLHF
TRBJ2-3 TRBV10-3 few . TGTGCCGTCAGGGGGGGTAGCACAGATACGCAGTATTTT CAVRGGSTDTQYF
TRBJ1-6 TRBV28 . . TGTGCCAGCAGTTTAAGTGCCGGGTTTGGCTCCTATAATTCACCCCTCCACTTT CASSLSAGFGSYNSPLHF
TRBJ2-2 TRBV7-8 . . TGTGCCAGCAGCAAGCCCGGAAGCGCGAGGACCGGGGAGCTGTTTTTT CASSKPGSARTGELFF
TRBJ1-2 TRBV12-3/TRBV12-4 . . TGTGCCAGCAGTTATTCATTGAAGGGCTACACCTTC CASSYSLKGYTF
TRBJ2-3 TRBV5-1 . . TGCGCCAGCAGCTTACCCCGGGACGGTAACACAGATACGCAGTATTTT CASSLPRDGNTDTQYF
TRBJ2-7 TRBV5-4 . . TGTGCCAGCAGCTTGGGGACAGTACCCTACGAGCAGTACTTC CASSLGTVPYEQYF
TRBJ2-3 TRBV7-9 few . TGTGCCAGCAGCTTAGATATCCAGACAGATACGCAGTATTTT CASSLDIQTDTQYF
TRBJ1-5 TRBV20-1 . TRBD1 TGCAGTGCTAGGGGGACAGCCCTTTGGCCCCAGCATTTT CSARGTALWPQHF
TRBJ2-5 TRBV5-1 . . TGCGCCAGCAGCTTGGGGGACAAAGAGACCCAGTACTTC CASSLGDKETQYF
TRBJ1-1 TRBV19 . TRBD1 TGTGCCAGTAGTAATACAGGGGGTGCTGAAGCTTTCTTT CASSNTGGAEAFF
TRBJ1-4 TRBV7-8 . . TGTGCCAGCAGCGTAACAGGGTTGCCAACTAATGAAAAACTGTTTTTT CASSVTGLPTNEKLFF